A single sample gave rise to the 8 T cell receptor beta chains below, sequenced in a study of blood T cell repertoires in COVID-19. Using immunoSEQ multiplex PCR, the repertoire was profiled, and TCRdb retains in-frame clones only, with some absent. The data contain roughly 68,000 clones, roughly 90% of them singletons. Specimen: peripheral blood. The receptors here all came from a man in his fifties with acute or convalescent COVID-19.

The chain couples TRBV5-6 to TRBJ2-1; the match to TRBD2 covers 8 bases. The germline V gene has CDR1 SGHDT and CDR2 YYEEEE. This CDR3 has 16 residues. With V trimmed by 2 bases and J by 0 bases, 4 bases remained unmatched. The CDR3 sequence is CASSFERGTSYNEQFF. DNA for the CDR3: TGTGCCAGCAGCTTCGAGCGGGGGACCTCCTACAATGAGCAGTTCTTC.

This rearrangement joins TRBV7-3 to TRBJ2-2; D perhaps matches TRBD1 (5 bases). V lost 2 bases and J 1 base, leaving 8 bases between the germline ends. Germline-derived CDR1 and CDR2 are SGHTA and FQGTGA. CDR3 length: 15 residues. The CDR3: CASSLRRVNTGELFF. CDR3 DNA: TGTGCCAGCAGCTTACGCAGGGTGAACACCGGGGAGCTGTTTTTT. Using reference TRBV7-3 and TRBJ2-2 for the parts outside the CDR3, the full variable domain is GAGVSQTPSNKVTEKGKYVELRCDPISGHTALYWYRQSLGQGPEFLIYFQGTGAADDSGLPNDRFFAVRPEGSVSTLKIQRTERGDSAVYLCASSLRRVNTGELFFGEGSRLTVL.

This clone was found a few times. The J gene is TRBJ2-5, the V gene TRBV30; D unclear. The CDR3 covers 14 residues. V gave up 0 bases and J gave up 5 bases, with 13 bases separating them. From germline, CDR1 is GTSNPN and CDR2 SVGIG (reference sequence). The CDR3 spells CAWSVRGIRETQYF. CDR3 nucleotide sequence: TGTGCCTGGAGTGTACGCGGTATTCGGGAGACCCAGTACTTC. Combining the CDR3 with reference TRBV30 and TRBJ2-5 gives the whole variable domain SQTIHQWPATLVQPVGSPLSLECTVEGTSNPNLYWYRQAAGRGLQLLFYSVGIGQISSEVPQNLSASRPQDRQFILSSKKLLLSDSGFYLCAWSVRGIRETQYFGPGTRLLVL.

The V and J genes are TRBV27 and TRBJ2-1, with D unresolved. There are 11 residues in the CDR3. Between the trimmed V and J ends, which lost 5 bases and 6 bases, there was a span of 5 bases. CDR1 is MNHEY and CDR2 is SMNVEV in the germline V gene (reference sequence). The CDR3 coding sequence is TGTGCCAGCAGTGTTAGCAATGAGCAGTTCTTC. This codes for CASSVSNEQFF.

This clone appeared a single time. The chain combines TRBV9 with TRBJ2-3; 11 bases map to TRBD1. This CDR3 is built from 17 residues. CDR1 is SGDLS and CDR2 is YYNGEE in the germline V gene. V shed 0 bases, J shed 4 bases, and the junction held 7 bases outside the gene matches. The CDR3 region has the DNA TGTGCCAGCAGCGTAGTGGGACAGGGGGGTCAGTCAGATACGCAGTATTTT. As protein: CASSVVGQGGQSDTQYF.

This chain joins TRBV6-5 and TRBJ2-7, with D tentatively TRBD1 (7 bases). This CDR3 spans 15 amino acids. With 6 bases removed from V and 7 bases from J, the gap between germline ends came to 22 bases. Germline V gene data show CDR1 as MNHEY and CDR2 as SVGAGI. CDR3 sequence: CASRGGQASTGEQYF. In nucleotides, the CDR3 is TGTGCCAGCAGGGGAGGACAGGCCTCCACCGGAGAGCAGTACTTC.

DNA of the CDR3: TGTGCCTGGAGCCACCCGGGTACCGTGAACACTGAAGCTTTCTTT. It specifies CAWSHPGTVNTEAFF. The gene calls are TRBV30 and TRBJ1-1, with D unresolved. Germline assignment: CDR1 GTSNPN and CDR2 SVGIG (reference sequence). The CDR3 sequence is 15 residues long. The germline V and J ends were trimmed by 3 bases and 0 bases, with 14 bases remaining between them.

In this sample, this clone turned up a few times. The chain uses TRBV7-7 and TRBJ2-7; D might be TRBD1 (6 bases). Germline assignment: CDR1 SSHAT and CDR2 FNYEAQ (reference sequence). CDR3 size: 13 residues. Trimming removed 5 bases from V and 3 bases from J, with 11 bases in between. The CDR3 DNA reads as TGTGCCAGCAGCCCCGCAGGGGACTACGAGCAGTACTTC. Its translation: CASSPAGDYEQYF. Filled out from reference TRBV7-7 and TRBJ2-7, the complete variable domain reads GAGVSQSPRYKVTKRGQDVTLRCDPISSHATLYWYQQALGQGPEFLTYFNYEAQPDKSGLPSDRFSAERPEGSISTLTIQRTEQRDSAMYRCASSPAGDYEQYFGPGTRLTVT.